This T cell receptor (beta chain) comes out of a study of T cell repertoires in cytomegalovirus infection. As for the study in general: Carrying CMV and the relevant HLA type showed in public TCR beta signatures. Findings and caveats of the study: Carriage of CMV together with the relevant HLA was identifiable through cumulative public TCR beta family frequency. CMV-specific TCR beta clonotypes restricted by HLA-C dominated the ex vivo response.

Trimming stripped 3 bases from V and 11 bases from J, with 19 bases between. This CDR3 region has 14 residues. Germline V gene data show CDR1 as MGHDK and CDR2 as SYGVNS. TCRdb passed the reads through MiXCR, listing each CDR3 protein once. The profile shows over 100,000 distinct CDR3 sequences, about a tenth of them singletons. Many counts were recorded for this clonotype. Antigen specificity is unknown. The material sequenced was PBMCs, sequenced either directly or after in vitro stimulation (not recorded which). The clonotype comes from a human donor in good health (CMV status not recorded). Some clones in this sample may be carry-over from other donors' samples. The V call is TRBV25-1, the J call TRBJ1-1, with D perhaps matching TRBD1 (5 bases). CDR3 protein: CASSDPGRGAEAFF. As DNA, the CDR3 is TGTGCCAGCAGTGACCCCGGCCGCGGGGCGGAGGCTTTCTTT.